Presented here are 14 T cell receptor beta chains from one specimen sequenced in a study of OX40 agonist ivuxolimab in advanced cancers. The repertoire was sequenced with immunoSEQ multiplex PCR; TCRdb's copy has only in-frame clones and lacks some. The sample yields more than 45,000 clones, around 82% seen once. The sample here was CD4+ or CD8+ T cells sorted from blood, taken in a trial of the OX40 agonist ivuxolimab. The receptors here all came from an adult with an advanced solid tumor such as melanoma, head and neck, liver or kidney cancer.

The J gene is TRBJ1-3, the V gene TRBV5-4; TRBD1 might be the D (5 bases). Germline CDR1 SGHNT, CDR2 YYREEE (reference sequence). The CDR3 is 17 amino acids. Trimming removed 0 bases at V and 2 bases at J, with 15 bases between. The CDR3 reads CASSLAGAGRPGNTIYF. For the CDR3, the DNA is TGTGCCAGCAGCTTGGCCGGGGCGGGGAGGCCTGGAAACACCATATATTTT. The complete variable domain, with remaining parts taken from reference TRBV5-4 and TRBJ1-3, reads ETGVTQSPTHLIKTRGQQVTLRCSSQSGHNTVSWYQQALGQGPQFIFQYYREEENGRGNFPPRFSGLQFPNYSSELNVNALELDDSALYLCASSLAGAGRPGNTIYFGEGSWLTVV.

The rearrangement links TRBV7-6 to TRBJ1-1, with 9 bases lining up with TRBD1. Germline values: CDR1 SGHVS, CDR2 FNYEAQ. The CDR3 extends over 18 amino acids. The trim removed 1 base at V and 1 base at J, leaving 10 bases unmatched. DNA for the CDR3: TGTGCCAGCAGCTTAGTTCCCGGACAGGGGACGGGGAACACTGAAGCTTTCTTT. This gives the protein CASSLVPGQGTGNTEAFF.

This clone came up once. CDR3 region: CASSAPTGPSGTQYF. CDR3 sequence (DNA): TGTGCCAGCAGCGCCCCTACCGGGCCATCGGGGACCCAGTACTTC. The chain has TRBV9 and TRBJ2-5, with D uncertain. CDR3 size: 15 residues. The ends were cut back, 3 bases at V and 7 bases at J, with 19 bases in the middle. The germline CDR1 and CDR2 sequences are SGDLS and YYNGEE.

The J gene is TRBJ1-5, the V gene TRBV7-9, with D unresolved. The CDR3 has 13 amino acids. Per the germline V gene, CDR1 is SEHNR and CDR2 is FQNEAQ (reference sequence). Trimming took 2 bases from V and 6 from J, leaving 8 bases between them. The CDR3 nucleotides read TGTGCCAGCAGCTTATTCCGGGGTCAGCCCCAGCATTTT. Residues: CASSLFRGQPQHF. The full variable domain, rest sourced from reference TRBV7-9 and TRBJ1-5, is DTGVSQNPRHKITKRGQNVTFRCDPISEHNRLYWYRQTLGQGPEFLTYFQNEAQLEKSRLLSDRFSAERPKGSFSTLEIQRTEQGDSAMYLCASSLFRGQPQHFGDGTRLSIL.

V is TRBV4-2 and J is TRBJ1-4, with TRBD1 matching 7 bases. The CDR3 contains 15 residues. V lost 5 bases to trimming and J lost 3 bases; unmatched junction nucleotides: 6. Germline V gene lookup returns CDR1 LGHNA and CDR2 YNFKEQ. DNA for the CDR3: TGTGCCAGCAGCTTCGGTGGGACAGCTAATGAAAAACTGTTTTTT. Residues: CASSFGGTANEKLFF.

The chain combines TRBV18 with TRBJ2-5, with TRBD1 as a possible D gene (6 bases). The ends were cut back, 3 bases at V and 5 bases at J, with 16 bases in the middle. CDR3 size: 15 residues. CDR1 is KGHSH, CDR2 LQKENI, per germline. The CDR3, as DNA: TGTGCCAGCTCACCGGGGGCGTTTGGGAAGGAGACCCAGTACTTC. Residues: CASSPGAFGKETQYF. The full variable domain, its missing parts supplied by reference TRBV18 and TRBJ2-5, is NAGVMQNPRHLVRRRGQEARLRCSPMKGHSHVYWYRQLPEEGLKFMVYLQKENIIDESGMPKERFSAEFPKEGPSILRIQQVVRGDSAAYFCASSPGAFGKETQYFGPGTRLLVL.

This clone was picked up one time. The chain carries TRBV5-1 and TRBJ2-7, with 8 bases aligning to TRBD2. Germline V gives CDR1 SGHRS, CDR2 YFSETQ. With V trimmed by 4 bases and J by 2 bases, 11 bases remained unmatched. The CDR3 runs to 16 residues. CDR3 in amino acids: CASSPSRGGAAYEQYF. The CDR3 DNA is TGCGCCAGCAGCCCGTCCCGGGGGGGGGCGGCCTACGAGCAGTACTTC. The variable domain in full, with the rest retrieved from reference TRBV5-1 and TRBJ2-7, is KAGVTQTPRYLIKTRGQQVTLSCSPISGHRSVSWYQQTPGQGLQFLFEYFSETQRNKGNFPGRFSGRQFSNSRSEMNVSTLELGDSALYLCASSPSRGGAAYEQYFGPGTRLTVT.

The chain combines TRBV5-1 with TRBJ1-3; possible D gene TRBD1, 6 bases. The CDR3 is 14 amino acids. Germline values: CDR1 SGHRS, CDR2 YFSETQ. V lost 4 bases and J lost 4, with 12 bases in between. The CDR3 here is CASSRDTGGNTIYF. CDR3 nucleotide sequence: TGCGCCAGCAGCCGGGACACGGGAGGAAACACCATATATTTT.

The J gene is TRBJ2-3, the V gene TRBV9, with 8 nucleotides matching TRBD2. Per the germline V gene, CDR1 is SGDLS and CDR2 is YYNGEE. This CDR3 spans 16 amino acids. The V gene end was trimmed by 3 bases and the J gene end by 5 bases; junction bases not matched to a gene: 11. The CDR3 region is CASSALSRGVVDTQYF. CDR3 nucleotide sequence: TGTGCCAGCAGCGCCCTCTCGCGGGGGGTAGTAGATACGCAGTATTTT. Full variable domain (outside the CDR3, taken from reference TRBV9 and TRBJ2-3): DSGVTQTPKHLITATGQRVTLRCSPRSGDLSVYWYQQSLDQGLQFLIQYYNGEERAKGNILERFSAQQFPDLHSELNLSSLELGDSALYFCASSALSRGVVDTQYFGPGTRLTVL.

The CDR3 region is CASSQEGQGLRGHYGYTF. CDR3 nucleotide sequence: TGCGCCAGCAGCCAAGAGGGGCAGGGTCTCAGGGGACACTATGGCTACACCTTC. The chain is built from TRBV4-3 and TRBJ1-2; D is possibly TRBD1 (6 bases). The V and J ends lost 0 bases and 3 bases respectively, with 20 bases between them. Germline-derived CDR1 and CDR2 are LGHNA and YSLEER. This CDR3 comprises 18 residues.

The V gene is TRBV5-4, the J gene TRBJ1-4; 8 nucleotides align to TRBD1. After removal of 4 bases from V and 7 bases from J, the junction contained 9 bases not matched to a gene. The V gene's germline CDR1 is SGHNT and CDR2 YYREEE (reference sequence). The CDR3 consists of 15 residues. The CDR3 DNA reads TGTGCCAGCAGCATACGACAGGGGACAGGTGAAAAACTGTTTTTT. This translates into CASSIRQGTGEKLFF.

The V call is TRBV18, the J call TRBJ2-1; D unresolved. This CDR3 has 15 residues. V was cut by 0 bases and J by 0 bases, with 6 bases left in between. Per germline, CDR1 KGHSH and CDR2 LQKENI. The CDR3 sequence: CASSPPGSSYNEQFF. In nucleotides, the CDR3 is TGTGCCAGCTCACCACCGGGAAGCTCCTACAATGAGCAGTTCTTC.

The rearrangement joins TRBV5-4 to TRBJ2-5; 10 bases agree with TRBD2. The V and J ends lost 4 bases and 2 bases, in that order; junction bases with no gene match: 2. The germline gives CDR1 SGHNT, CDR2 YYREEE (reference sequence). The CDR3 covers 14 residues. The CDR3 region is CASSSGGAQETQYF. CDR3 coding DNA: TGTGCCAGCAGCAGCGGGGGGGCACAAGAGACCCAGTACTTC.

This clone was counted once. J is TRBJ2-6 and V is TRBV11-2; TRBD1 matches 8 bases. Germline V lookup: CDR1 SGHAT, CDR2 FQNNGV. This CDR3 contains 17 residues. Germline trimming cut 4 bases from V and 1 base from J; bases unmatched to any gene: 6. CDR3 coding DNA: TGTGCCAGCAGCTACTGGACAGGGCAATCTGGGGCCAACGTCCTGACTTTC. As protein: CASSYWTGQSGANVLTF.